Following are 18 T cell receptor beta chains from one sample sequenced in a study of T cell responses to AZD1222 COVID-19 vaccine. The protocol was immunoSEQ multiplex PCR, while the TCRdb copy is restricted to in-frame clones and leaves out a portion. This repertoire shows around 110,000 clones, 85% to 90% found once; its top ten account for approximately 5%. Here the sequenced sample was peripheral blood, taken on day 0 of AZD1222 vaccination. These TCRs come from an adult in good health.

The chain uses TRBV11-3 and TRBJ2-2; TRBD2 aligns across 7 bases. V dropped 6 bases and J dropped 0; count of bases not matched to a gene: 4. The CDR3 runs 15 residues. The germline V gene has CDR1 SGHNT and CDR2 YENEEA. CDR3 in amino acids: CASRGSGTNTGELFF. In DNA, the CDR3 is TGTGCCAGCAGAGGGAGCGGGACGAACACCGGGGAGCTGTTTTTT.

This clone was counted a few times. The rearrangement joins TRBV5-1 to TRBJ2-7; TRBD2 aligns across 7 bases. The CDR3 loop spans 15 amino acids. The V gene's germline CDR1 is SGHRS and CDR2 YFSETQ. With V trimmed by 3 bases and J by 1 base, 7 bases remained unmatched. In DNA form, the CDR3 reads TGCGCCAGCAGCTCGGGGACTATCCTTTCCTACGAGCAGTACTTC. Encoded protein: CASSSGTILSYEQYF.

This clone was found once. V is TRBV6-4 and J is TRBJ2-1; TRBD2 matches 7 bases. The CDR3 contains 14 residues. Per germline, CDR1 MRHNA and CDR2 SNTAGT. Trimming at V came to 6 bases and at J to 8 bases, leaving 10 bases not matched to a gene. CDR3 amino acids: CASRRDYLGDEQFF. Here the CDR3 DNA reads TGTGCCAGCAGACGGGACTACCTTGGCGATGAGCAGTTCTTC.

The chain uses TRBV14 and TRBJ2-7; D call uncertain. Germline loops: CDR1 SGHDN, CDR2 FVKESK. This CDR3 has 12 residues. Trimming stripped 4 bases from V and 0 bases from J, with 4 bases between. CDR3 coding DNA: TGTGCCAGCAGCCCGACCTCCTACGAGCAGTACTTC. Its protein is CASSPTSYEQYF.

The chain carries TRBV5-1 and TRBJ1-4, with 7 bases aligning to TRBD1. The CDR3 extends over 18 amino acids. J lost 7 bases, V lost 3 bases, and 18 bases had no gene match. The germline V gene has CDR1 SGHRS and CDR2 YFSETQ. The CDR3 DNA is TGCGCCAGCAGCTGGGCCGGGACAGAGAAAGGGCTGGGTGAAAAACTGTTTTTT. Its translation is CASSWAGTEKGLGEKLFF. Full variable domain (outside the CDR3, taken from reference TRBV5-1 and TRBJ1-4): KAGVTQTPRYLIKTRGQQVTLSCSPISGHRSVSWYQQTPGQGLQFLFEYFSETQRNKGNFPGRFSGRQFSNSRSEMNVSTLELGDSALYLCASSWAGTEKGLGEKLFFGSGTQLSVL.

V is TRBV12-3 or TRBV12-4 and J is TRBJ2-2; D remains unclear. The CDR3 is made up of 13 amino acids. Trimming pared 3 bases from V and 7 bases from J, leaving 9 bases between. CDR3 DNA sequence: TGTGCCAGCAGTTTGAGAGAGCTCGGGGAGCTGTTTTTT. This gives the protein CASSLRELGELFF.

The chain uses TRBV6-5 and TRBJ1-1; D is undetermined. V dropped 2 bases and J dropped 5 bases, with 12 bases sitting between them. The CDR3 loop spans 14 amino acids. Germline CDR1 reads MNHEY; CDR2 reads SVGAGI. Written as DNA, the CDR3 is TGTGCCAGCAGTTACAGGAGTTTTAGTACTGAAGCTTTCTTT. This translates into CASSYRSFSTEAFF.

The rearrangement links TRBV12-3 or TRBV12-4 to TRBJ2-5; TRBD1 matches 8 bases. This CDR3 spans 12 amino acids. V dropped 6 bases and J dropped 5; count of bases not matched to a gene: 2. The CDR3 nucleotides are TGTGCCAGCAGGAGACAGGGGGAGACCCAGTACTTC. Its protein product is CASRRQGETQYF.

The CDR3 DNA follows: TGTGCCAGCAGCTCCAGACTAGCGGCTTACGAGCAGTACTTC. Its protein is CASSSRLAAYEQYF. J is TRBJ2-7 and V is TRBV11-2, with 9 bases identical to TRBD2. The germline CDR1 and CDR2 sequences are SGHAT and FQNNGV. The CDR3 spans 14 residues. Trimming cost V 4 bases and J 4 bases; bases outside gene matches: 5.

The chain recombines TRBV4-1 with TRBJ2-1; 13 positions agree with TRBD2. This CDR3 is 17 amino acids long. The germline V gene has CDR1 MGHRA and CDR2 YSYEKL. V shed 4 bases and J 6 bases; nucleotides not matched to a gene: 9. CDR3 sequence: CASSRGGLAGAGNEQFF. The CDR3 DNA is TGCGCCAGCAGCCGAGGCGGACTAGCGGGAGCGGGCAATGAGCAGTTCTTC.

The rearrangement uses TRBV28 and TRBJ1-4; the D gene is possibly TRBD1 (5 bases). This CDR3 comprises 14 residues. Germline-derived CDR1 and CDR2 are MDHEN and SYDVKM. V was clipped by 3 bases and J by 7 bases, with 12 bases between them. CDR3 sequence: CASSFGGTGEKLFF. DNA for the CDR3: TGTGCCAGCAGTTTTGGTGGGACGGGTGAAAAACTGTTTTTT.

This chain links TRBV18 with TRBJ2-1; a weak D match, TRBD2 (6 bases). CDR3 size: 16 residues. Germline CDR1 reads KGHSH; CDR2 reads LQKENI. V lost 3 bases and J lost 8, with 20 bases in between. CDR3 in amino acids: CASSPLTRGTSYEQFF. Written as DNA, the CDR3 is TGTGCCAGCTCACCCCTGACTAGAGGGACGAGCTATGAGCAGTTCTTC.

This chain uses TRBV7-3 with TRBJ2-3; the D is unclear. The CDR3 sequence is 13 residues long. Trimming stripped 2 bases from V and 7 bases from J, with 10 bases between. CDR1 SGHTA and CDR2 FQGTGA come from the germline V gene. CDR3 residues: CASSLGSENTQYF. Written as DNA, the CDR3 is TGTGCCAGCAGCTTAGGCAGCGAGAATACGCAGTATTTT.

The V and J genes are TRBV7-2 and TRBJ1-2; TRBD1 might be the D (5 bases). V lost 5 bases and J 4 bases, leaving 11 bases between the germline ends. This CDR3 is built from 13 residues. The germline V gene has CDR1 SGHTA and CDR2 FQGNSA. Here the CDR3 reads CASSLGDSYGYTF. In DNA, the CDR3 is TGTGCCAGCAGCCTAGGGGATAGCTATGGCTACACCTTC.

The chain joins TRBV24-1 to TRBJ2-6; possibly TRBD1 for D (6 bases). There are 16 residues in the CDR3. The V and J ends lost 4 bases and 1 base respectively, with 10 bases between them. Germline V gives CDR1 KGHDR, CDR2 SFDVKD. CDR3 protein: CATSDNDRSGANVLTF. DNA for the CDR3: TGTGCCACCAGTGACAATGACAGGTCTGGGGCCAACGTCCTGACTTTC.

The chain is built from TRBV18 and TRBJ1-5, with a weak D call TRBD1 (5 bases). Between the trimmed V and J ends, which lost 3 bases and 7 bases, there was a span of 19 bases. Germline V gives CDR1 KGHSH, CDR2 LQKENI. The CDR3 extends over 16 amino acids. As DNA, the CDR3 is TGTGCCAGCTCACCCTTCGGGGGGGTTTCCGGCCAGCCCCAGCATTTT. This codes for CASSPFGGVSGQPQHF.

The chain has TRBV2 and TRBJ1-6; a possible D gene is TRBD1 (6 bases). Trimming removed 5 bases at V and 9 bases at J, with 20 bases between. The CDR3 spans 16 residues. Per the germline V gene, CDR1 is SNHLY and CDR2 is FYNNEI. CDR3: CASSYGSGDSSSPLHF. The CDR3, as DNA: TGTGCCAGCAGTTATGGATCAGGGGACTCGAGTTCACCCCTCCACTTT.

The gene calls are TRBV10-3 and TRBJ2-1, with 8 positions matching TRBD2. Per germline, CDR1 ENHRY and CDR2 SYGVKD. The CDR3 is made up of 15 amino acids. J gave up 4 bases and V 4 bases, and 6 bases lay outside the gene matches. The chain's CDR3 is CAISVKREPYNEQFF. CDR3 in DNA: TGTGCCATCAGTGTAAAGCGGGAGCCATACAATGAGCAGTTCTTC.